The entry that follows covers one TCR beta chain sequence. The sample is drawn from a study of blood T cell repertoires in COVID-19. Study summary: The analysed material was cDNA or gDNA that came from T cells, B-cell-depleted T cells, or PBMCs.

In the authors' workflow: Reference gene primer amplification yielded estimated nucleated cell counts. Generated by immunoSEQ multiplex PCR, the TCRdb table keeps only in-frame clones and is missing some. V and J calls and clone size are as listed in that table; D and trimming were resolved from the DNA. The sample records about 240,000 clones, 70% to 90% being singletons. Residents of 24 US areas, aged about 18 to 89 years, made up the participants. Clinical histories supplied by participants themselves formed the basis of cohort assignment. CDR1 MNHEY and CDR2 SMNVEV come from the germline V gene (reference sequence). Trimming shortened V by 7 bases and J by 0 bases, and 13 bases separated the two germline ends. The CDR3 consists of 14 residues.

The chain joins TRBV27 to TRBJ2-7; a possible D gene is TRBD2 (6 bases). The specimen sequenced was PBMCs or T cells enriched from blood (not recorded which). The TCR originated in a woman in her 40s with acute COVID-19. CDR3 loop: CASKPGLDSYEQYF. CDR3 in DNA: TGTGCCAGCAAACCGGGACTGGACTCCTACGAGCAGTACTTC.